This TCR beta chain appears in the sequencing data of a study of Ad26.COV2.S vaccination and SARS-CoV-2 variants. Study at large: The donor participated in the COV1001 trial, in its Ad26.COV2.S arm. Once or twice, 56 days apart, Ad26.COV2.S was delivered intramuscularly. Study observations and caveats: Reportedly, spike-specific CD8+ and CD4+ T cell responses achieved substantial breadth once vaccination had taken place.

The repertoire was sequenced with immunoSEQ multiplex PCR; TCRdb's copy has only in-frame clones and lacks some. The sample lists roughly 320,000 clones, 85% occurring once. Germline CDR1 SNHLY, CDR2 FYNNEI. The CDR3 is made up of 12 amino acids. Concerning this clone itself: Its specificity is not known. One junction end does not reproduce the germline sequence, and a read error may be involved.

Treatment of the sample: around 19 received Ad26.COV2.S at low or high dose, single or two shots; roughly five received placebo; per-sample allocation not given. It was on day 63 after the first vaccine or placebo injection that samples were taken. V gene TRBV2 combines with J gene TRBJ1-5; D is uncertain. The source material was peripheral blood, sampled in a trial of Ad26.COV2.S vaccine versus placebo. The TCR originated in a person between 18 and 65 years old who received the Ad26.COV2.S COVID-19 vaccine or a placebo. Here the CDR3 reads CASCESNQPQHF. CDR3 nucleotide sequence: TGTGCCAGCTGTGAAAGCAATCAGCCCCAGCATTTT. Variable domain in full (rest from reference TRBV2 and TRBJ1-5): EPEVTQTPSHQVTQMGQEVILRCVPISNHLYFYWYRQILGQKVEFLVSFYNNEISEKSEIFDDQFSVERPDGSNFTLKIRSTKLEDSAMYFCASCESNQPQHFGDGTRLSIL.